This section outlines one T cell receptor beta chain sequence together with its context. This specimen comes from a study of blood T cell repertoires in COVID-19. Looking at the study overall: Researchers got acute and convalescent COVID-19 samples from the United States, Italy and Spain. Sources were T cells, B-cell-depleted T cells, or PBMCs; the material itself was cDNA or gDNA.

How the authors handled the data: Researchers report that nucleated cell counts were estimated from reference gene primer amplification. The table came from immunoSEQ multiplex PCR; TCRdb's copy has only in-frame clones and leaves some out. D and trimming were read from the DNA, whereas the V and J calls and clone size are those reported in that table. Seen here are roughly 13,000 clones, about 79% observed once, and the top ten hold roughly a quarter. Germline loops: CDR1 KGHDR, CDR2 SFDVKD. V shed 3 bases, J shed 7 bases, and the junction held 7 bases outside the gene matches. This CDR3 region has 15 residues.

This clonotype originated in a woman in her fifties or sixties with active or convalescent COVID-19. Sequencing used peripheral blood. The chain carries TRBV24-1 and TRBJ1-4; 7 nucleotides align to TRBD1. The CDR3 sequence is CATSDTRQGGEKLFF. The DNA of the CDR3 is TGTGCCACCAGTGATACCCGACAGGGTGGTGAAAAACTGTTTTTT.